This TCR beta chain was recovered during a study of T cells expressing NK-cell markers. Study background: One of the eight sequenced donors was seronegative, whereas the other seven were HCMV-seropositive. The study, taken as a whole, reports: Uncertainty persisted over the HCMV specificity of expanded NKG2C+ T cell clones.

Regarding this clonotype: The antigen remains undetermined.

This CDR3 contains 14 residues. CDR1 and CDR2 (germline): SGHTA, FQGNSA. The cDNA for TCR beta came from 5'RACE template switching with UMIs. With the 5' RACE reads reprocessed, TCRdb shows one record per CDR3 protein and no DNA. Its table records fewer than 400,000 distinct CDR3 sequences. Sequenced sample: blood T cells: a sorted CD56 or NKG2C T cell subset, CD4+ or CD8+ T cells, or bulk PBMC T cells (not recorded which). The rearrangement joins TRBV7-2 to TRBJ2-1; lacking DNA, the TRBD2 call made by TCRdb goes unchecked. The sequence came from a woman between 45 and 65 years old in good health. This CDR3 is CASKTTSSYNEQFF.